This T cell receptor beta chain was sequenced for a study of CD8 T cells in Susac syndrome. Study findings and constraints: The relatively small number of individuals in the TCR sequencing and HLA analysis was acknowledged by the study.

Trimming took off 11 bases at V and 4 bases at J, with 17 bases between the two ends. This CDR3 spans 13 amino acids. CDR1 is MNHEY and CDR2 is SMNVEV in the germline V gene (reference sequence). With regard to this clonotype: Its antigen is not identified.

Random-hexamer reverse transcription was applied to about 0.5 to 1 ug RNA. TCR beta CDR3 was amplified by immunoSEQ covering 54 Vbeta and 13 Jbeta. TCRdb redid the calling of the immunoSEQ multiplex PCR reads with MiXCR, one entry per CDR3 protein. The repertoire holds about 150,000 distinct CDR3 sequences, with about 95% as singletons. Sequencing of TCR beta, carried out with a high-throughput approach, was applied to CD8+ and CD4+ T cells from the blood. While CD8+ and CD4+ T cells were isolated negatively, TEMRA cells were enriched by FACS. V and J are TRBV27 and TRBJ1-2; D unclear. The source is a human donor with multiple sclerosis. Sequencing used CD8+ T cells from PBMCs. The chain's CDR3 is CAGPARPFYGYTF. CDR3 sequence (DNA): TGTGCCGGCCCGGCCAGGCCATTCTATGGCTACACCTTC.